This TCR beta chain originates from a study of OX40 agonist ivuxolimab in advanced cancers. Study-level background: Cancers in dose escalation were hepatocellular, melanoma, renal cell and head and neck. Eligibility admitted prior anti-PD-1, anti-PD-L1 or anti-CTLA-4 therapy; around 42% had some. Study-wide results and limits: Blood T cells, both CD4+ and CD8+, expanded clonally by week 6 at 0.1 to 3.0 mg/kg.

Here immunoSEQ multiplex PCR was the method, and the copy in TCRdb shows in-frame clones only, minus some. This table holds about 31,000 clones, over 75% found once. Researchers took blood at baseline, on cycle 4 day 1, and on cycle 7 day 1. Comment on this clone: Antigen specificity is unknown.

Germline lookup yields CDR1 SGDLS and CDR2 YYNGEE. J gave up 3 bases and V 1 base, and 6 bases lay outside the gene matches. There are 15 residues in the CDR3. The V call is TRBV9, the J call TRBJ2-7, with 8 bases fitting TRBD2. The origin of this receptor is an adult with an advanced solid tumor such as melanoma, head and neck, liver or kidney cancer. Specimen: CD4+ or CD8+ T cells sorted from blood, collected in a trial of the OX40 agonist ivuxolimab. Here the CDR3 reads CASSVLSGGLYEQYF. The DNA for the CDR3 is TGTGCCAGCAGCGTACTCTCGGGAGGGCTCTACGAGCAGTACTTC. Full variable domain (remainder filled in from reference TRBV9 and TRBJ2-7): DSGVTQTPKHLITATGQRVTLRCSPRSGDLSVYWYQQSLDQGLQFLIQYYNGEERAKGNILERFSAQQFPDLHSELNLSSLELGDSALYFCASSVLSGGLYEQYFGPGTRLTVT.